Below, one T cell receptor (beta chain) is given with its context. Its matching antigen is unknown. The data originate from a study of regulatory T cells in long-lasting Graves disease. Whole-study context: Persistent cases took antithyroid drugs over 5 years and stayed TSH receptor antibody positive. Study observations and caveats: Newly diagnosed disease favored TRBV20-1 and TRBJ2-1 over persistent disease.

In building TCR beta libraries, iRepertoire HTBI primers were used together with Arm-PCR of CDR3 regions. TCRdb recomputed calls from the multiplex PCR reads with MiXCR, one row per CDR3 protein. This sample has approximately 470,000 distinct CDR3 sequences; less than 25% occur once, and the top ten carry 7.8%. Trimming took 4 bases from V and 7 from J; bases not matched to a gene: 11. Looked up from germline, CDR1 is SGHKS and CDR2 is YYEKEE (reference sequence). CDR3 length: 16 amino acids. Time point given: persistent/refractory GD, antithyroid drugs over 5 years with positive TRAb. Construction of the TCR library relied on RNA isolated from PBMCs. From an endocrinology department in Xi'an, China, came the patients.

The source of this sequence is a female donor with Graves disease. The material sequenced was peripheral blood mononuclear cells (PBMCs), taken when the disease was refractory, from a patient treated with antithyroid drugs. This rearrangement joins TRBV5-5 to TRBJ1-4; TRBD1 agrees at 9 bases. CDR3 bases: TGTGCCAGCAGCCCAGAAGTTGGACAGGGGTCTGAAAAACTGTTTTTT. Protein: CASSPEVGQGSEKLFF. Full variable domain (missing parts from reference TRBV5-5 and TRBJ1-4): DAGVTQSPTHLIKTRGQQVTLRCSPISGHKSVSWYQQVLGQGPQFIFQYYEKEERGRGNFPDRFSARQFPNYSSELNVNALLLGDSALYLCASSPEVGQGSEKLFFGSGTQLSVL.